This TCR beta chain was recorded in a study of regulatory T cells in long-lasting Graves disease. Arm-PCR of CDR3 regions with iRepertoire HTBI primers generated TCR beta libraries. One entry per CDR3 protein results from TCRdb running MiXCR on the multiplex PCR reads. Counted here are more than 400,000 distinct CDR3 sequences, around 15% occurring once; the ten biggest clones make up less than 15%. Germline CDR1 reads SGHDT; CDR2 reads YYEEEE. V lost 1 base, J lost 0 bases, and 22 bases lay in between. This CDR3 is built from 19 residues. The time point denotes: newly diagnosed GD, antithyroid drugs for less than 3 months. After RNA was extracted from PBMCs, the TCR library was made from it. Per American Thyroid Association guidelines, Graves' disease was diagnosed. These data were also filed under a second study, of T cells in Graves' hyperthyroidism and ophthalmopathy.

The chain uses TRBV5-6 and TRBJ2-5; possibly TRBD1 or TRBD2 for D (6 bases each). This TCR was recovered from a man aged 35-49 years with Graves disease. Sample: peripheral blood mononuclear cells (PBMCs), taken at new diagnosis, from a patient treated with antithyroid drugs. The CDR3 is CASSLRGAQRRTYQETQYF. CDR3 in DNA: TGTGCCAGCAGCTTGAGGGGGGCGCAAAGACGGACGTACCAAGAGACCCAGTACTTC.